Listed below are T cell receptor beta chains from one sample, sequenced in a study of control samples from healthy donors and cancer patients. Assay used: immunoSEQ multiplex PCR; TCRdb lists only in-frame clones, some missing. This table holds 65,000 to 95,000 clones, about 90% found once. Sequenced input: blood. The origin of the receptors is a man aged 45-65 years in good health. CDR3s include the opening cysteine and the closing phenylalanine or tryptophan. The order of the fields is J gene, V gene, clone size, CDR3 protein. Not all rows give a size; the values are once, few, many and, for expanded clones, a class.

J: TRBJ1-1
V: TRBV5-1
size: -
CDR3: CASSWDVMNTEAFF

J: TRBJ1-1
V: TRBV19
size: -
CDR3: CASRAGTGVTGTEAFF

J: TRBJ1-1
V: TRBV5-1
size: once
CDR3: CASSPVSGGEAFF

J: TRBJ1-2
V: TRBV28
size: once
CDR3: CASSFPGGYGYTF

J: TRBJ1-5
V: TRBV4-3
size: -
CDR3: CASSQDGGNQPQHF

J: TRBJ1-2
V: TRBV14
size: -
CDR3: CASSQEHNYGYTF

J: TRBJ2-5
V: TRBV19
size: -
CDR3: CASSMRGTFKLPSYF

J: TRBJ2-6
V: TRBV20-1
size: -
CDR3: CSASGTGTGANVLTF

J: TRBJ2-1
V: TRBV6-5
size: -
CDR3: CASASLAGGYNEQFF

J: TRBJ2-3
V: TRBV9
size: -
CDR3: CASSAGTGGFTDTQYF

J: TRBJ2-5
V: TRBV10-3
size: few
CDR3: CAISSGLTGSETQYF

J: TRBJ1-4
V: TRBV6-5
size: -
CDR3: CASRWGNEKLFF

J: TRBJ2-5
V: TRBV19
size: -
CDR3: CASSNTLGTGSRETQYF

J: TRBJ2-3
V: TRBV7-2
size: -
CDR3: CASSSRAGQADTQYF

J: TRBJ1-4
V: TRBV6-5
size: -
CDR3: CASSLWGLGNEKLFF

J: TRBJ1-2
V: TRBV9
size: -
CDR3: CASSVAGRDHGYTF

J: TRBJ1-1
V: TRBV10-3
size: -
CDR3: CAIRGGGENTEAFF

J: TRBJ2-2
V: TRBV7-2
size: -
CDR3: CASSSRVADNTGELFF

J: TRBJ1-6
V: TRBV4-1
size: -
CDR3: CASSQPAGTGYSPLHF

J: TRBJ2-4
V: TRBV10-1
size: -
CDR3: CASSFVDIQYF